Described below is a single TCR beta chain sequence and its context. Its antigen is undetermined. The library labeled individual cDNA molecules by adding unique molecular identifiers to them. TCRdb called the RACE reads again in MiXCR, with one record for every CDR3 protein. The table records 65,000 to 95,000 distinct CDR3 sequences, 6.6% of them present only once. Regarding time point: patch test 2, 6 weeks after DPC sensitization. The treatment is: therapeutic diphenylcyclopropenone sensitization with weekly scalp DPC. Blood collection happened ahead of applying each patch test. V lost 4 bases and J 1 base, leaving 10 bases between the germline ends. This CDR3 contains 14 residues. CDR1 MNHEY and CDR2 SVGAGI come from the germline V gene. This record comes from a study of human T cells and chemical hapten exposure. Study-level points and caveats: No alteration of TCRs above 1 in 1000 frequency was seen with DPC sensitization. Compared with pre-sensitization or healthy control sets, expanded TCRs clustered more.

The chain couples TRBV6-5 to TRBJ1-1, with a possible D match to TRBD1 (5 bases). Sequences were derived from whole blood, sampled in connection with sensitization to the hapten diphenylcyclopropenone (DPC). The TCR originated in a woman aged 25 to 39 with alopecia areata. Some clones in this sample may be carry-over from other donors' samples. CDR3 in DNA: TGTGCCAGCAGTTCTGGGACCTCGAACACTGAAGCTTTCTTT. It codes for CASSSGTSNTEAFF.